These 31 T cell receptor beta chains came from one sample sequenced in a study of cytomegalovirus exposure and HLA in healthy donors. TCRdb's table, derived via immunoSEQ multiplex PCR, lists solely in-frame clones and lacks some. The top ten clones hold under 0.75% of a sample with about 100,000 clones, around 95% of them seen once. Material for sequencing was PBMCs. The receptors derive from a woman in her late teens or twenties in good health and CMV-seronegative.

The gene calls are TRBV28 and TRBJ1-1; D call uncertain. The CDR3 contains 15 residues. Germline V gives CDR1 MDHEN, CDR2 SYDVKM. V dropped 4 bases and J dropped 2 bases, with 14 bases sitting between them. The CDR3 region has the DNA TGTGCCAGCAGTTCGCCCAGCGGATTAAACACTGAAGCTTTCTTT. It specifies CASSSPSGLNTEAFF.

The chain joins TRBV6-1 to TRBJ1-5; no firm D call. V was shortened by 1 base and J by 6 bases, with 13 bases between the two germline ends. The CDR3 sequence is 15 residues long. CDR1 is MNHNS and CDR2 is SASEGT in the germline V gene. The CDR3 here is CASSEEGGGSQPQHF. The DNA of the CDR3 is TGTGCCAGCAGTGAAGAGGGAGGAGGTAGTCAGCCCCAGCATTTT.

This clone was observed a single time. The rearrangement joins TRBV2 to TRBJ1-1; 8 bases are a match to TRBD1. CDR3 size: 14 residues. Trimming took 6 bases from V and 1 from J; bases not matched to a gene: 4. Germline V gene sequence: CDR1 SNHLY, CDR2 FYNNEI. Here the CDR3 reads CASRWGTGNTEAFF. CDR3 bases: TGTGCCAGCAGATGGGGGACAGGGAACACTGAAGCTTTCTTT. The full variable domain, rest sourced from reference TRBV2 and TRBJ1-1, is EPEVTQTPSHQVTQMGQEVILRCVPISNHLYFYWYRQILGQKVEFLVSFYNNEISEKSEIFDDQFSVERPDGSNFTLKIRSTKLEDSAMYFCASRWGTGNTEAFFGQGTRLTVV.

The chain carries TRBV11-3 and TRBJ1-2, with TRBD1 matching 7 bases. From germline, CDR1 is SGHNT and CDR2 YENEEA. The length of the CDR3 is 16 residues. The V segment lost 3 bases and the J segment 2 bases; nucleotides outside the gene matches: 9. Here the CDR3 reads CASSFPGGLRNYGYTF. In DNA form, the CDR3 reads TGTGCCAGCAGCTTCCCAGGGGGTCTGAGGAACTATGGCTACACCTTC.

This chain connects TRBV9 to TRBJ2-5; perhaps TRBD1 as D (6 bases). The germline gives CDR1 SGDLS, CDR2 YYNGEE. There are 15 residues in the CDR3. V was pared by 0 bases and J by 5 bases, with 14 bases between. The CDR3 DNA follows: TGTGCCAGCAGCGTAGATTCCACAGGGTTCGAGACCCAGTACTTC. This sequence encodes CASSVDSTGFETQYF.

The chain joins TRBV18 to TRBJ2-3; D remains ambiguous. Trimming removed 5 bases from V and 5 bases from J, with 14 bases in between. Germline-derived CDR1 and CDR2 are KGHSH and LQKENI. CDR3 length: 14 amino acids. The CDR3 here is CASSTLLSGDTQYF. The CDR3 DNA reads TGTGCCAGCTCAACACTACTTTCAGGAGATACGCAGTATTTT.

This rearrangement joins TRBV5-4 to TRBJ2-1, with 9 bases identical to TRBD2. CDR1 SGHNT and CDR2 YYREEE come from the germline V gene (reference sequence). This CDR3 comprises 16 residues. Trimming cost V 1 base and J 8 bases; bases outside gene matches: 10. CDR3 protein: CASSLYLSGGVDEQFF. The CDR3 DNA follows: TGTGCCAGCAGCTTGTATCTTAGCGGGGGAGTCGATGAGCAGTTCTTC. The variable domain in full, with the rest retrieved from reference TRBV5-4 and TRBJ2-1, is ETGVTQSPTHLIKTRGQQVTLRCSSQSGHNTVSWYQQALGQGPQFIFQYYREEENGRGNFPPRFSGLQFPNYSSELNVNALELDDSALYLCASSLYLSGGVDEQFFGPGTRLTVL.

The chain combines TRBV9 with TRBJ2-6; D is uncertain. In germline, CDR1 is SGDLS, CDR2 YYNGEE. This CDR3 region has 16 residues. Trimming shortened V by 4 bases and J by 4 bases, and 15 bases separated the two germline ends. As DNA, the CDR3 is TGTGCCAGCAGCCCCTGGCGGTCCGCGGGGGCCAACGTCCTGACTTTC. It specifies CASSPWRSAGANVLTF.

This clone occurred once. The chain is built from TRBV7-2 and TRBJ2-7; no reliable D call. CDR3 size: 14 residues. In germline, CDR1 is SGHTA, CDR2 FQGNSA. Trimming left V 3 bases short and J 0 bases short, with 9 bases between. The CDR3 sequence is CASSFDTHSYEQYF. The CDR3 DNA sequence: TGTGCCAGCAGCTTCGATACACACTCCTACGAGCAGTACTTC.

This chain links TRBV19 with TRBJ2-4; 15 positions agree with TRBD2. This CDR3 is 18 amino acids long. Germline trimming cut 5 bases from V and 0 bases from J; bases unmatched to any gene: 5. Per germline, CDR1 LNHDA and CDR2 SQIVND (reference sequence). The CDR3 coding sequence is TGTGCCAGTAGTCTAGGACTAGCGGGGGGGCTAGCCAAAAACATTCAGTACTTC. Translating gives CASSLGLAGGLAKNIQYF.

This sequence joins TRBV10-3 and TRBJ2-7, with 11 bases lining up with TRBD1. V gave up 6 bases and J gave up 5 bases; unmatched junction bases: 6. The CDR3 is 14 residues long. Germline lookup yields CDR1 ENHRY and CDR2 SYGVKD. CDR3 residues: CAISVDRGPNEQYF. In DNA, the CDR3 is TGTGCCATCAGCGTGGACAGGGGGCCAAACGAGCAGTACTTC.

V and J are TRBV7-9 and TRBJ2-5; 9 bases match TRBD1. Trimming removed 5 bases from V and 4 bases from J; junction bases left unmatched: 14. This CDR3 spans 17 amino acids. CDR1 is SEHNR and CDR2 is FQNEAQ in the germline V gene (reference sequence). Here the CDR3 DNA reads TGTGCCAGCAGCCCATACCCCGGGACAGGGATTCGAGAGACCCAGTACTTC. Translated, it gives CASSPYPGTGIRETQYF.

The chain recombines TRBV2 with TRBJ1-3; a weak D match, TRBD1 (5 bases). Germline V gives CDR1 SNHLY, CDR2 FYNNEI. The CDR3 extends over 14 amino acids. The V end lost 6 bases, the J end lost 1 base, and 10 bases lay between the germline ends. The CDR3 sequence is CASRAGLSGNTIYF. The CDR3 DNA is TGTGCCAGCAGAGCAGGGTTGTCTGGAAACACCATATATTTT.

The V gene is TRBV6-1, the J gene TRBJ1-2; D uncertain. The CDR3 consists of 13 residues. V dropped 11 bases and J dropped 7 bases, with 20 bases sitting between them. Per the germline V gene, CDR1 is MNHNS and CDR2 is SASEGT. Here the CDR3 reads CASIPPNMAGYTF. Here the CDR3 DNA reads TGTGCCTCGATCCCCCCAAACATGGCTGGCTACACCTTC.

The chain combines TRBV4-2 with TRBJ2-3, with 8 bases that match TRBD2. Germline assignment: CDR1 LGHNA and CDR2 YNFKEQ. The CDR3 spans 15 residues. V shed 4 bases and J 4 bases; nucleotides not matched to a gene: 7. CDR3 loop: CASSPPGGEADTQYF. The CDR3 DNA sequence: TGTGCCAGCAGCCCCCCGGGGGGGGAAGCAGATACGCAGTATTTT.

The genes are TRBV5-6 and TRBJ2-7; 9 bases fit TRBD1. With 3 bases clipped from V and 3 bases from J, the junction kept 1 base outside the gene matches. In germline, CDR1 is SGHDT, CDR2 YYEEEE. This CDR3 has 13 amino acids. CDR3 sequence reads: CASSWDRVYEQYF. CDR3 coding DNA: TGTGCCAGCAGCTGGGACAGGGTCTACGAGCAGTACTTC.

V is TRBV2 and J is TRBJ2-5; TRBD2 is a possible D gene (6 bases). V gave up 2 bases and J gave up 2 bases, with 6 bases separating them. The CDR3 extends over 13 amino acids. Germline V lookup: CDR1 SNHLY, CDR2 FYNNEI. CDR3 coding DNA: TGTGCCAGCAGTGAACGGGGGCAAGAGACCCAGTACTTC. Amino acid sequence: CASSERGQETQYF.

V is TRBV9 and J is TRBJ2-3; no firm D call. CDR1 SGDLS and CDR2 YYNGEE come from the germline V gene. The CDR3 loop spans 14 amino acids. V was clipped by 3 bases and J by 1 base, with 9 bases between them. CDR3 bases: TGTGCCAGCAGCGCCTTCTTCGGCACAGATACGCAGTATTTT. It codes for CASSAFFGTDTQYF.

CDR3 in amino acids: CASSYGQGLREKLFF. Written as DNA, the CDR3 is TGCGCCAGCAGCTACGGACAGGGGTTGAGGGAAAAACTGTTTTTT. This rearrangement joins TRBV5-1 to TRBJ1-4, with 9 bases that match TRBD1. V lost 3 bases to trimming and J lost 8 bases; unmatched junction nucleotides: 8. This CDR3 spans 15 amino acids. The V gene's germline CDR1 is SGHRS and CDR2 YFSETQ.

This chain joins TRBV9 and TRBJ2-3; D is possibly TRBD2 (6 bases). V shed 3 bases and J shed 1 base, with 6 bases lying between them. The germline V gene has CDR1 SGDLS and CDR2 YYNGEE. The CDR3 is made up of 13 amino acids. The CDR3 bases are TGTGCCAGCAGCGGGGGGGGCACAGATACGCAGTATTTT. Its protein is CASSGGGTDTQYF. Filled out from reference TRBV9 and TRBJ2-3, the complete variable domain reads DSGVTQTPKHLITATGQRVTLRCSPRSGDLSVYWYQQSLDQGLQFLIQYYNGEERAKGNILERFSAQQFPDLHSELNLSSLELGDSALYFCASSGGGTDTQYFGPGTRLTVL.

The chain couples TRBV7-8 to TRBJ1-2; weak D call: TRBD1 (6 bases). Germline V gene sequence: CDR1 SGHVS, CDR2 FQNEAQ. There are 21 residues in the CDR3. V lost 3 bases to trimming and J lost 3 bases, with 32 bases between them. For the CDR3, the DNA is TGTGCCAGCAGCTTTTATTTAGGGACCGGGACATCCCGAATTCTTGACTATGGCTACACCTTC. Encoded protein: CASSFYLGTGTSRILDYGYTF.

The V and J genes are TRBV6-4 and TRBJ2-7, with D perhaps TRBD1 (5 bases). Trimming pared 7 bases from V and 2 bases from J, leaving 21 bases between. Germline V lookup: CDR1 MRHNA, CDR2 SNTAGT. The CDR3 totals 16 residues. The CDR3 sequence: CASTMVPSDSTYEQYF. The CDR3 DNA sequence: TGTGCCAGCACCATGGTGCCCTCAGACAGCACCTACGAGCAGTACTTC.

The V call is TRBV5-8, the J call TRBJ1-5; a possible D gene is TRBD1 (6 bases). Trimming left V 4 bases short and J 0 bases short, with 11 bases between. The CDR3 extends over 15 amino acids. Germline CDR1 SGHTS, CDR2 YDEGEE. The CDR3, as DNA: TGTGCCAGCAGCCAACAGGGTTATAGCAATCAGCCCCAGCATTTT. Translation: CASSQQGYSNQPQHF. The whole variable domain, filled in from reference TRBV5-8 and TRBJ1-5, reads EAGVTQSPTHLIKTRGQQATLRCSPISGHTSVYWYQQALGLGLQFLLWYDEGEERNRGNFPPRFSGRQFPNYSSELNVNALELEDSALYLCASSQQGYSNQPQHFGDGTRLSIL.

The gene calls are TRBV29-1 and TRBJ1-5; TRBD1 agrees at 7 bases. Germline V gene sequence: CDR1 SQVTM, CDR2 ANQGSEA. V dropped 6 bases and J dropped 3; count of bases not matched to a gene: 5. CDR3 size: 13 residues. The CDR3 sequence: CSVGTAPNQPQHF. CDR3 coding DNA: TGCAGCGTCGGGACAGCACCCAATCAGCCCCAGCATTTT.

V is TRBV28 and J is TRBJ1-5; no definite D call. CDR3 size: 15 residues. V was trimmed by 6 bases and J by 0 bases, leaving 12 bases between them. Germline CDR1 MDHEN, CDR2 SYDVKM. The CDR3 nucleotides are TGTGCCAGCAGGCCCCGTCAAGCTAGCAATCAGCCCCAGCATTTT. Protein: CASRPRQASNQPQHF.

CDR3 amino acids: CASSPGGLGYEQYF. CDR3 in DNA: TGTGCCAGCAGCCCAGGCGGGTTGGGATACGAGCAGTACTTC. The V and J genes are TRBV5-5 and TRBJ2-7, with D perhaps matching TRBD2 (5 bases). The CDR3 covers 14 residues. The germline V gene has CDR1 SGHKS and CDR2 YYEKEE (reference sequence). V was pared by 4 bases and J by 4 bases, with 15 bases between.

The V call is TRBV7-8, the J call TRBJ2-5; TRBD2 matches 14 bases. Germline loops: CDR1 SGHVS, CDR2 FQNEAQ. The V gene end was trimmed by 2 bases and the J gene end by 3 bases; junction bases not matched to a gene: 2. The CDR3 is 16 residues long. Written as DNA, the CDR3 is TGTGCCAGCAGCTTAAAGGGACTAGCGGGGGAAGAGACCCAGTACTTC. This encodes CASSLKGLAGEETQYF.

This chain links TRBV4-2 with TRBJ2-7; 12 nucleotides line up with TRBD2. This CDR3 region has 15 residues. V lost 4 bases, J lost 1 base, and 2 bases stayed unmatched. Germline V gives CDR1 LGHNA, CDR2 YNFKEQ. The CDR3 DNA reads as TGTGCCAGCAGCCGACTAGCGGGGGAATCCTACGAGCAGTACTTC. Its protein product is CASSRLAGESYEQYF.

The chain employs TRBV19 and TRBJ1-6; 7 bases map to TRBD1. The CDR3 totals 15 residues. After removal of 6 bases from V and 7 bases from J, the junction contained 9 bases not matched to a gene. Germline V lookup: CDR1 LNHDA, CDR2 SQIVND (reference sequence). CDR3 protein: CASSRDSKSNSPLHF. The CDR3 coding sequence is TGTGCCAGTAGCCGGGACAGTAAAAGCAATTCACCCCTCCACTTT.

The chain joins TRBV6-5 to TRBJ2-7, with D unclear. CDR1 MNHEY and CDR2 SVGAGI come from the germline V gene. The ends were cut back, 9 bases at V and 2 bases at J, with 17 bases in the middle. There are 14 residues in the CDR3. CDR3 coding DNA: TGTGCCAGTCAGCGCGCCAATCCCCCCTACGAGCAGTACTTC. This gives the protein CASQRANPPYEQYF.

The CDR3 spells CASSQTGVYNSPLHF. Here the CDR3 DNA reads TGTGCCAGCAGTCAGACAGGCGTCTATAATTCACCCCTCCACTTT. The J gene is TRBJ1-6, the V gene TRBV6-6; tentative D call: TRBD1 (6 bases). CDR1 and CDR2 from the germline V gene are MNHNY and SVGAGI (reference sequence). V gave up 5 bases and J gave up 3 bases, with 11 bases separating them. The CDR3 has 15 amino acids.